The entry below describes one T cell receptor beta chain. No antigen is known for it. This entry belongs to a study of shared clonotypes between healthy human individuals. Findings and caveats of the study: Naive subsets, compared against memory subsets, generally had larger estimated richness values.

Trimming removed 2 bases from V and 6 bases from J; junction bases left unmatched: 7. This CDR3 is 15 amino acids long. The germline V gene has CDR1 MNHNY and CDR2 SVGAGI (reference sequence). Some 30,000 T cell genomes (around 190 ng DNA) went into each sorted-subset replicate. The protocol was immunoSEQ multiplex PCR, while the TCRdb copy is restricted to in-frame clones and leaves out a portion. Of approximately 2,300,000 clones in the sample, just under 95% are singletons; the top ten hold roughly 0.34%. Sequencing input: naive CD4+ T cells from PBMCs. Noted subset: CD45RA+ positively selected. The chain has TRBV6-6 and TRBJ2-7; 10 bases line up with TRBD1. This receptor was taken from a man aged 18 to 35 in good health. Some clones in this sample may be carry-over from other donors' samples. The CDR3 nucleotides are TGTGCCAGCAGTTACACCCGACAGGGGGCTGGCGAGCAGTACTTC. It is translated as CASSYTRQGAGEQYF.